This entry lists 21 T cell receptor beta chains sequenced from one sample in a study of beta chain features in type 1 diabetes. These receptors' targets are unknown. Expressed TCRB transcripts were sequenced because the isolated RNA had all been reverse transcribed beforehand. Generated by immunoSEQ multiplex PCR, the TCRdb table keeps only in-frame clones and is missing some. This table has around 360,000 clones, 10% to 15% appearing once. Study observations and caveats: The study found moderately but significantly shorter TCRB CDR3s in all four CD4+ subsets of Type 1 diabetes patients.

The sequenced sample consisted of naive CD4+ T cells from blood. These receptors all come from a young woman with type 1 diabetes.

This clone was counted a few times. The rearrangement joins TRBV5-4 to TRBJ2-3, with D possibly TRBD1 on 6 matching bases. The germline V and J ends were trimmed by 4 bases and 5 bases, with 20 bases remaining between them. Germline CDR1 is SGHNT and CDR2 is YYREEE (reference sequence). CDR3 length equals 16 residues. The chain's CDR3 is CASSTGKGSRIDTQYF. CDR3 sequence (DNA): TGTGCCAGCAGCACAGGGAAAGGGTCGCGGATAGATACGCAGTATTTT.

This clone turned up a few times. This chain links TRBV4-3 with TRBJ2-7; 13 bases match TRBD2. J lost 4 bases, V lost 3 bases, and 6 bases had no gene match. Germline lookup yields CDR1 LGHNA and CDR2 YSLEER. This CDR3 comprises 16 residues. CDR3 DNA sequence: TGCGCCAGCAGCCATACTAGCGGGAGGGCCTTATACGAGCAGTACTTC. Translating gives CASSHTSGRALYEQYF.

The V and J genes are TRBV19 and TRBJ2-7; 8 bases are shared with TRBD1. Germline V gives CDR1 LNHDA, CDR2 SQIVND (reference sequence). Trimming at V came to 6 bases and at J to 1 base, leaving 5 bases not matched to a gene. CDR3 length: 14 amino acids. The CDR3 nucleotides are TGTGCCAGTAGGACCGGGACAGGTTCCTACGAGCAGTACTTC. Translating gives CASRTGTGSYEQYF.

The J gene is TRBJ2-3, the V gene TRBV4-3; perhaps TRBD2 as D (5 bases). The CDR3 length is 15 residues. In germline, CDR1 is LGHNA, CDR2 YSLEER. The ends were cut back, 0 bases at V and 4 bases at J, with 11 bases in the middle. In DNA, the CDR3 is TGCGCCAGCAGCCAAGATCGTATCGGGGCAGATACGCAGTATTTT. This codes for CASSQDRIGADTQYF.

This sequence joins TRBV21-1 and TRBJ2-5; the tabulated D call, TRBD1, remains unverified against the DNA. TRBV21-1 is shown as a pseudogene. The CDR3 has 13 amino acids. DNA for the CDR3: TGTGCCAGCAGCAAGGGCACCCAAGAGACCCAGTACTTC. Its protein is CASSKGTQETQYF.

This clone was counted between two and nine times. The gene calls are TRBV19 and TRBJ2-1; 8 bases are shared with TRBD2. This CDR3 comprises 16 residues. Trimming removed 5 bases from V and 3 bases from J; junction bases left unmatched: 9. From germline, CDR1 is LNHDA and CDR2 SQIVND (reference sequence). The CDR3 nucleotides read TGTGCCAGTAGTCCTCTAGCGGGTTGGGTCTACAATGAGCAGTTCTTC. Translating it yields CASSPLAGWVYNEQFF.

In this sample, this clone turned up once. The CDR3 DNA follows: TGTGCCAGCAGCCTACAGGGGCCAGGGGGATACGAGCAGTACTTC. The encoded protein is CASSLQGPGGYEQYF. The rearrangement links TRBV14 to TRBJ2-7; 7 bases line up with TRBD1. Germline V lookup: CDR1 SGHDN, CDR2 FVKESK. V dropped 4 bases and J dropped 4; count of bases not matched to a gene: 10. This CDR3 has 15 residues.

This chain connects TRBV10-3 to TRBJ2-7, with a tentative D call TRBD2 (6 bases). This CDR3 contains 14 residues. The germline gives CDR1 ENHRY, CDR2 SYGVKD. V shed 6 bases and J shed 5 bases, with 17 bases lying between them. The CDR3 nucleotides are TGTGCCATCAGGGACTTTGGAGGGGTGAACGAGCAGTACTTC. This gives the protein CAIRDFGGVNEQYF.

This clone was counted between two and nine times. CDR3: CSARTEGLDYF. Here the CDR3 DNA reads TGCAGTGCTAGAACGGAGGGACTAGACTACTTC. The rearrangement uses TRBV20-1 and TRBJ2-7; 8 bases line up with TRBD2. This CDR3 is 11 amino acids long. Germline V CDR1 and CDR2: DFQATT, SNEGSKA (reference sequence). Losses at the gene ends were 2 bases for V and 13 bases for J; bases not matched to a gene: 7.

J is TRBJ2-3 and V is TRBV10-3; the D is unclear. V was shortened by 8 bases and J by 2 bases, with 11 bases between the two germline ends. The germline CDR1 and CDR2 sequences are ENHRY and SYGVKD. CDR3 size: 13 residues. The CDR3 coding sequence is TGTGCCATCCGCCCCAGGTCCACAGATACGCAGTATTTT. Translated: CAIRPRSTDTQYF.

V is TRBV10-3 and J is TRBJ2-7; 8 bases are a match to TRBD1. Looked up from germline, CDR1 is ENHRY and CDR2 is SYGVKD. The CDR3 covers 13 residues. The junction had 2 bases not matched to a gene; V was cut back by 4 bases and J by 3 bases. The CDR3 is CAISATGGYEQYF. CDR3 nucleotide sequence: TGTGCCATCAGTGCCACAGGGGGCTACGAGCAGTACTTC.

The V gene is TRBV9, the J gene TRBJ2-7; D perhaps matches TRBD2 (5 bases). The germline gives CDR1 SGDLS, CDR2 YYNGEE. Trimming stripped 3 bases from V and 2 bases from J, with 12 bases between. The CDR3 length is 14 residues. In DNA, the CDR3 is TGTGCCAGCAGCGCCACTAGAGCAACCTACGAGCAGTACTTC. It yields the protein CASSATRATYEQYF.

This clone was detected only a few times. The chain combines TRBV7-2 with TRBJ1-4; D is undetermined. Germline-derived CDR1 and CDR2 are SGHTA and FQGNSA. V was cut by 1 base and J by 5 bases, with 11 bases left in between. This CDR3 spans 15 amino acids. The CDR3 loop reads CASSLVSRRNEKLFF. The CDR3 region has the DNA TGTGCCAGCAGCTTAGTGAGCCGCCGCAATGAAAAACTGTTTTTT.

The CDR3 is CASSPTSLAGGTYEQYF. Here the CDR3 DNA reads TGTGCCAGCAGCCCCACGTCGCTAGCGGGAGGGACCTACGAGCAGTACTTC. This sequence joins TRBV7-2 and TRBJ2-7; TRBD2 agrees at 12 bases. V trimming: 5 bases; J trimming: 2 bases; junction bases outside the gene matches: 10. The CDR3 contains 17 residues. CDR1 and CDR2 from the germline V gene are SGHTA and FQGNSA. The whole variable domain, filled in from reference TRBV7-2 and TRBJ2-7, reads GAGVSQSPSNKVTEKGKDVELRCDPISGHTALYWYRQSLGQGLEFLIYFQGNSAPDKSGLPSDRFSAERTGGSVSTLTIQRTQQEDSAVYLCASSPTSLAGGTYEQYFGPGTRLTVT.

This clone was detected a few times. The chain carries TRBV9 and TRBJ2-1; 10 nucleotides align to TRBD2. CDR1 and CDR2 from the germline V gene are SGDLS and YYNGEE. This CDR3 is built from 17 residues. V was pared by 0 bases and J by 5 bases, with 8 bases of the junction left unmatched. Here the CDR3 DNA reads TGTGCCAGCAGCGTAGACCTAGCGGGAGTGGGTAACAATGAGCAGTTCTTC. Protein sequence: CASSVDLAGVGNNEQFF.

The genes are TRBV2 and TRBJ2-7, with 7 nucleotides matching TRBD1. J lost 4 bases, V lost 2 bases, and 5 bases had no gene match. The CDR3 has 14 amino acids. CDR1 and CDR2 (germline): SNHLY, FYNNEI. CDR3 amino acids: CASSEMTGRYEQYF. Here the CDR3 DNA reads TGTGCCAGCAGTGAAATGACAGGGCGGTACGAGCAGTACTTC.

The rearrangement joins TRBV18 to TRBJ2-1, with TRBD2 identical over 12 bases. CDR3 size: 15 residues. Germline CDR1 KGHSH, CDR2 LQKENI. Trimming cost V 5 bases and J 6 bases; bases outside gene matches: 5. CDR3 amino acids: CASSSTSGSINEQFF. In DNA, the CDR3 is TGTGCCAGCTCATCGACTAGCGGGAGCATCAATGAGCAGTTCTTC.

This clone was detected a few times. J is TRBJ2-1 and V is TRBV9, with 8 nucleotides matching TRBD1. Germline CDR1 reads SGDLS; CDR2 reads YYNGEE. V was pared by 4 bases and J by 1 base, with 4 bases of the junction left unmatched. CDR3 length: 15 amino acids. The CDR3 DNA reads as TGTGCCAGCAGCCCAGGGGGCGCTTCCTACAATGAGCAGTTCTTC. Amino acid sequence: CASSPGGASYNEQFF.

This clone was seen more than once but under ten times. The chain has TRBV9 and TRBJ1-1; tentatively, D is TRBD1 (6 bases). The CDR3 spans 15 residues. Germline CDR1 reads SGDLS; CDR2 reads YYNGEE. V lost 0 bases, J lost 2 bases, and 11 bases lay in between. The CDR3 region is CASSVGGGTNTEAFF. For the CDR3, the DNA is TGTGCCAGCAGCGTAGGGGGGGGCACTAACACTGAAGCTTTCTTT.

This clone was recorded a few times. The J gene is TRBJ2-5, the V gene TRBV6-5; TRBD1 might be the D (5 bases). The CDR3 spans 13 residues. Trimming cost V 2 bases and J 6 bases, with 10 bases left between them. In germline, CDR1 is MNHEY, CDR2 SVGAGI. CDR3 bases: TGTGCCAGCAGTTACGGACAAAGGAAGACCCAGTACTTC. Amino acids: CASSYGQRKTQYF.

This clone was detected only a few times. The V gene is TRBV6-5, the J gene TRBJ2-7, with D perhaps matching TRBD2 (6 bases). Deletions cut 3 bases from V and 3 bases from J, with 15 bases between. CDR3 length equals 15 residues. Germline assignment: CDR1 MNHEY and CDR2 SVGAGI. DNA for the CDR3: TGTGCCAGCAGTTATAGTTCCGGGAGTAGCTACGAGCAGTACTTC. Translated, it gives CASSYSSGSSYEQYF.